This T cell receptor beta chain was recovered during a study of blood T cell repertoires in COVID-19. Background on the study: Specimens from acute and convalescent COVID-19 originated in the United States, Italy and Spain. PBMCs, B-cell-depleted T cells, or T cells provided the cDNA or gDNA that made up the material.

Original analysis: Scientists estimated how many nucleated cells there were by amplifying reference gene primers. Method: immunoSEQ multiplex PCR; TCRdb's copy keeps in-frame clones and lacks some. That table gives V, J and clone size, and the DNA gave D and trimming. The data contain 25,000 to 30,000 clones, 85% to 95% of them singletons. Patients in Seattle were enrolled during active infection, then followed longitudinally. This CDR3 contains 13 residues. The V end was cut by 8 bases, the J end by 3 bases, with 10 bases between. The sample consisted of peripheral blood. The rearrangement links TRBV12-3 or TRBV12-4 to TRBJ1-4; D uncertain. The sequence was collected from a woman aged 65 to 85 with COVID-19, enrolled during active disease. CDR3 nucleotides: TGTGCCAGCCGAGCGGCTTCTAATGAAAAACTGTTTTTT. As protein: CASRAASNEKLFF.